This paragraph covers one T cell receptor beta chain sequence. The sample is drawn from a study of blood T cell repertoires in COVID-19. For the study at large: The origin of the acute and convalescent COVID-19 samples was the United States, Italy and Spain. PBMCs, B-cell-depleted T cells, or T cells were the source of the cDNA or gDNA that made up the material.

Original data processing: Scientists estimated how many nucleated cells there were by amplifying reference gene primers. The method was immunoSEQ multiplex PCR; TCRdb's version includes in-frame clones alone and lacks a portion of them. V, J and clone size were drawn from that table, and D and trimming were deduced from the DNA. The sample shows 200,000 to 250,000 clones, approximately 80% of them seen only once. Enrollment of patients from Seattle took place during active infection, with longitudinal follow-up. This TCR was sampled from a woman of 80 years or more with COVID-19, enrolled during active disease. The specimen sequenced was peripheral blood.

The CDR3 coding sequence is TGTGCCAGCAGTAAACCGGGACAGTTGAACTACTACAATGAGCAGTTCTTC. Its translation is CASSKPGQLNYYNEQFF. This chain links TRBV28 with TRBJ2-1; 7 nucleotides align to TRBD1. The length of the CDR3 is 17 residues. Per the germline V gene, CDR1 is MDHEN and CDR2 is SYDVKM. Trimming cost V 5 bases and J 3 bases; bases outside gene matches: 13.